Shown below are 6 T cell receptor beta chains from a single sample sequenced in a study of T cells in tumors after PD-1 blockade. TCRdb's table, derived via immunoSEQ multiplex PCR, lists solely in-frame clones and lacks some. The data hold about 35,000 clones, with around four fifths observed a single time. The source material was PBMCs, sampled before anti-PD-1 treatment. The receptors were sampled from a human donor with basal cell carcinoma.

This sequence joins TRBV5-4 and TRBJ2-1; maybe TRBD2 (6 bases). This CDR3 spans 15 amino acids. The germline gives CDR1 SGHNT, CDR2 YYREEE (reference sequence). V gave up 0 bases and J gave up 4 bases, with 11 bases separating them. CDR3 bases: TGTGCCAGCAGCTTGGAGGTAGCGGTTTACAATGAGCAGTTCTTC. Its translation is CASSLEVAVYNEQFF.

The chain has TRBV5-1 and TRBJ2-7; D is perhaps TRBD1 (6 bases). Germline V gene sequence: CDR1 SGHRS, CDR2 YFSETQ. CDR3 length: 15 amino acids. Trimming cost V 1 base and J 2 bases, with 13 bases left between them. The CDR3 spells CASSLHREVAYEQYF. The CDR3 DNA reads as TGCGCCAGCAGCTTGCACAGGGAAGTCGCCTACGAGCAGTACTTC.

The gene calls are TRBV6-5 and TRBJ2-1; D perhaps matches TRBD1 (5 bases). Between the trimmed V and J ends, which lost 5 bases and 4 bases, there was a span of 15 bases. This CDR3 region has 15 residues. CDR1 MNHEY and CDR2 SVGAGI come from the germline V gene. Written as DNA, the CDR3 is TGTGCCAGCAGTCCGTCACGGACACAATACAATGAGCAGTTCTTC. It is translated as CASSPSRTQYNEQFF.

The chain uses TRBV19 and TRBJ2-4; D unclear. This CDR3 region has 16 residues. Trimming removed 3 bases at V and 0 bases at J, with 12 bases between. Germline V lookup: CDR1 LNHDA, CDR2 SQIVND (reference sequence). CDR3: CASSMSGYVAKNIQYF. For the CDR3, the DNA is TGTGCCAGTAGTATGTCAGGCTACGTAGCCAAAAACATTCAGTACTTC.

The CDR3: CASSPRVPPYEQYF. As DNA, the CDR3 is TGTGCCAGCAGTCCCAGGGTGCCCCCCTACGAGCAGTACTTC. V usage is TRBV6-5 and J usage is TRBJ2-7, with a possible D match to TRBD1 (5 bases). Germline V gene sequence: CDR1 MNHEY, CDR2 SVGAGI. The CDR3 totals 14 residues. V was trimmed by 5 bases and J by 2 bases, leaving 13 bases between them.

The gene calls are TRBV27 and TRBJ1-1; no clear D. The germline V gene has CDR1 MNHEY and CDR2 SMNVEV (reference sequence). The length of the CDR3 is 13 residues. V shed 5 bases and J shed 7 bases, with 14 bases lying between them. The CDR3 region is CASSIPPGGEAFF. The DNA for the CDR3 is TGTGCCAGCAGTATCCCCCCGGGCGGTGAAGCTTTCTTT.